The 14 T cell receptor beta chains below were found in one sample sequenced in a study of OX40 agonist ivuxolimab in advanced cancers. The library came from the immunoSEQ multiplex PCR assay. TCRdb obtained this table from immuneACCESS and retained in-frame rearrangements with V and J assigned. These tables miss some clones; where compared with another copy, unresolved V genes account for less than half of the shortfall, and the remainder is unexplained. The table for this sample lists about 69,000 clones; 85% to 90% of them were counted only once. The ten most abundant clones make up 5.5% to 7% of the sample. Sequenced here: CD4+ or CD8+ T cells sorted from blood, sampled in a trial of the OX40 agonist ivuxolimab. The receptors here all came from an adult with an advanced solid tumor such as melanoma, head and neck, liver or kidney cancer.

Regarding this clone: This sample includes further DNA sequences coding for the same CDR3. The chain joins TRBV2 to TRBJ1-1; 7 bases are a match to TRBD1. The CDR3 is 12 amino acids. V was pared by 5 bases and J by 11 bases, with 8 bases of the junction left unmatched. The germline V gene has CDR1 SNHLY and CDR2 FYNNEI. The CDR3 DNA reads TGTGCCAGCAGTCTAGACAGGGAGAAGGCTTTCTTT. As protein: CASSLDREKAFF.

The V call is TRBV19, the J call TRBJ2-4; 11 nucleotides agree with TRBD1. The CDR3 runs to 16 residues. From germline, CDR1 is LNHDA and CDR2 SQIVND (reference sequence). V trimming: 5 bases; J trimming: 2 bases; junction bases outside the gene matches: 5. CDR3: CASSLGQGATKNIQYF. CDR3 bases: TGTGCCAGTAGTCTAGGACAGGGGGCAACCAAAAACATTCAGTACTTC. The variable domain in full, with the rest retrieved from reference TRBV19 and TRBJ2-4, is DGGITQSPKYLFRKEGQNVTLSCEQNLNHDAMYWYRQDPGQGLRLIYYSQIVNDFQKGDIAEGYSVSREKKESFPLTVTSAQKNPTAFYLCASSLGQGATKNIQYFGAGTRLSVL.

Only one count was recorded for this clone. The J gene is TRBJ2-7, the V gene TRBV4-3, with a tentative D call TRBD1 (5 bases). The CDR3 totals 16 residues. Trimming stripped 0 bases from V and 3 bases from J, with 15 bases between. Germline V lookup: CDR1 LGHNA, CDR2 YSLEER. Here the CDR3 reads CASSQDLRGLGYEQYF. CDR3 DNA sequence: TGCGCCAGCAGCCAAGATTTAAGGGGCCTCGGCTACGAGCAGTACTTC.

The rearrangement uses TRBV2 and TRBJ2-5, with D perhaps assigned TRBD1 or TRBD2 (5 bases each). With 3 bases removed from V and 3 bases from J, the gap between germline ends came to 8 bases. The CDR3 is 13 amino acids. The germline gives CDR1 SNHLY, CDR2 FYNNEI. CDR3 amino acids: CASSDGAEETQYF. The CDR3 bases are TGTGCCAGCAGTGACGGGGCGGAAGAGACCCAGTACTTC.

The CDR3 nucleotides read TGTGCCAGCAGCTTAGAACGTGTAACTAATGAAAAACTGTTTTTT. Translation gives CASSLERVTNEKLFF. The chain recombines TRBV7-9 with TRBJ1-4; D remains ambiguous. Germline CDR1 SEHNR, CDR2 FQNEAQ (reference sequence). The V gene lost 1 base and the J gene lost 1 base, with 7 bases spanning the gap. The CDR3 is 15 amino acids.

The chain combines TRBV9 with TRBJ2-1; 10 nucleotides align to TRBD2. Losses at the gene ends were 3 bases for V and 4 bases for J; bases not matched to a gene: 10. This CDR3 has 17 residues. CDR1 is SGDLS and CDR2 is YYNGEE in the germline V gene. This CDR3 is CASSGETSGTVYNEQFF. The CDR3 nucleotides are TGTGCCAGCAGCGGAGAAACTAGCGGGACAGTTTACAATGAGCAGTTCTTC.

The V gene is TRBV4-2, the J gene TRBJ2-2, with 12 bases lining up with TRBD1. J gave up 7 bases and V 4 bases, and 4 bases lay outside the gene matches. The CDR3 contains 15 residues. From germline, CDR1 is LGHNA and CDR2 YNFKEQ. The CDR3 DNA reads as TGTGCCAGCAGCCCGGGACAGGGGGCGTTCGGGGAGCTGTTTTTT. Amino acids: CASSPGQGAFGELFF.

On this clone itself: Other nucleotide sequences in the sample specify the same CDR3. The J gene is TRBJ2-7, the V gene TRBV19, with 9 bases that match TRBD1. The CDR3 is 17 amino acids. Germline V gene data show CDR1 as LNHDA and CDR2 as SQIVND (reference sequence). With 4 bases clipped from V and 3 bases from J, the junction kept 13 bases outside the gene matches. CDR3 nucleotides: TGTGCCAGTAGTAATTATCCGGGACAGGGCCTATTCTACGAGCAGTACTTC. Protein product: CASSNYPGQGLFYEQYF.

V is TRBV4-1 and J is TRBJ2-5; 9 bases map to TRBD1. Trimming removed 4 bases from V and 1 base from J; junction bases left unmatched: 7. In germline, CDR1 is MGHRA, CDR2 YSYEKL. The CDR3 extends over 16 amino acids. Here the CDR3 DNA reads TGCGCCAGCAGCCGGGACCGGGACAGGGCCCAAGAGACCCAGTACTTC. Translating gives CASSRDRDRAQETQYF.

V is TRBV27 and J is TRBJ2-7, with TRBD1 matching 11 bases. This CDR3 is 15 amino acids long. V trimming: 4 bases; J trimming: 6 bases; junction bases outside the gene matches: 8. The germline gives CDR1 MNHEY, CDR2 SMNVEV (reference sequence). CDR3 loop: CASSSSWTGGSEQYF. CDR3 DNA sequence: TGTGCCAGCAGTTCCTCCTGGACAGGGGGCAGCGAGCAGTACTTC.

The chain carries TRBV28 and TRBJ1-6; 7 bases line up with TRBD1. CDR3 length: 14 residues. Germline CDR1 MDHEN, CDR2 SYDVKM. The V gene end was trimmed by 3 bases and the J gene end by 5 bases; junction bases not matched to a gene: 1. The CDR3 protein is CASSFQGDNSPLHF. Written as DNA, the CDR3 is TGTGCCAGCAGTTTTCAGGGGGATAATTCACCCCTCCACTTT. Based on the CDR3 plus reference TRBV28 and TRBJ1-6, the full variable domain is DVKVTQSSRYLVKRTGEKVFLECVQDMDHENMFWYRQDPGLGLRLIYFSYDVKMKEKGDIPEGYSVSREKKERFSLILESASTNQTSMYLCASSFQGDNSPLHFGNGTRLTVT.

The CDR3, as DNA: TGTGCCAGCAGCCAATCGAACAGGCGCTCCTACAATGAGCAGTTCTTC. The encoded protein is CASSQSNRRSYNEQFF. The chain has TRBV16 and TRBJ2-1, with D tentatively TRBD1 (5 bases). CDR1 and CDR2 from the germline V gene are KGHSY and FQNENV. This CDR3 region has 16 residues. V dropped 0 bases and J dropped 0 bases, with 9 bases sitting between them. Using reference TRBV16 and TRBJ2-1 for the parts outside the CDR3, the full variable domain is GEEVAQTPKHLVRGEGQKAKLYCAPIKGHSYVFWYQQVLKNEFKFLISFQNENVFDETGMPKERFSAKCLPNSPCSLEIQATKLEDSAVYFCASSQSNRRSYNEQFFGPGTRLTVL.

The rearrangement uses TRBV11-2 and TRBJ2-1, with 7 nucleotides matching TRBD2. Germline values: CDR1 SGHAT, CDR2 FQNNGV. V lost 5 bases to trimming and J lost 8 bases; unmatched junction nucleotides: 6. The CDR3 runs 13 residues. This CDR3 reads CASSPGLVYEQFF. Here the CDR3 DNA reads TGTGCCAGCAGCCCCGGACTAGTTTATGAGCAGTTCTTC.

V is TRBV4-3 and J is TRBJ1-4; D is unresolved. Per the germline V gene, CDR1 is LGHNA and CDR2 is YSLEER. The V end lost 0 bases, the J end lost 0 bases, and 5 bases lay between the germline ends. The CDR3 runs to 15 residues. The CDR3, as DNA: TGCGCCAGCAGCCAAGACAGGACAACTAATGAAAAACTGTTTTTT. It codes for CASSQDRTTNEKLFF.